This TCR beta chain was found in a study of T cell repertoires in cytomegalovirus infection (dated by TCRdb to the late 2010s). For the study in its entirety: Donor HLA type was relevant to the analysis, because carriage of CMV infection together with the matching HLA type was indicated by public TCR beta signatures.

V and J are trimmed by 5 bases and 10 bases, and the gene matches miss 12 bases of the junction. The germline V gene specifies SGHVS as CDR1 and FQNEAQ as CDR2. The CDR3 runs 16 residues from the cysteine to the phenylalanine. Only the CDR3 DNA stays, 48 bases, in frame from base 1. This clonotype was seen ten or more times. This receptor's antigen is unknown. Base qualities are not recorded, but no much larger clone differs from it by a single base. The sequencer listed for this sample is Illumina HiSeq 1500. The public reads were quality trimmed at Q25 with fastp and then assembled into clones with MiXCR by TCRdb, keeping productive beta chains. Entries are consolidated by CDR3 protein sequence, retaining the most common genes and DNA. This sample is represented by 510,000 or so distinct CDR3 sequences; around a quarter of them were singletons. The ten largest clones add up to less than 15% of the sample.

Study-level results and caveats: The ex vivo response was dominated by HLA-C-restricted CMV-specific TCR beta clonotypes, which also provided the single most frequent clonotype in two of eight donors. Carriers of CMV infection plus the relevant HLA type were discriminated by the cumulative frequency of public TCR beta family members in the study cohort and in an independent approximately 360-donor cohort.

The TCR comes from a human donor in good health (CMV status not recorded). Some clones in this sample may be carry-over from other donors' samples. Recombination joined TRBV7-8 with TRBJ1-6; the junction holds 9 bases that match TRBD1. Sample: PBMCs. CDR3 protein: CASSRQPDRGYSPLHF. Here is the DNA: TGTGCCAGCAGCCGACAGCCGGACAGGGGCTACTCACCCCTCCACTTT.